A selection of T cell receptor beta chains follows, all from one sample in a study of low-dose radiotherapy and immunotherapy resistance in tumors. One entry per CDR3 protein, called by TCRdb with MiXCR from the reads. Of about 46,000 distinct CDR3 sequences listed, roughly 12% were seen once; the top ten hold approximately 6%. Sequencing was performed on PBMCs, taken before treatment. Receptors originate from a female donor with ovarian cancer. Both conserved end residues are part of each CDR3. D genes are given only for firm matches. Part of the rows lack a size; the others show once, few, many or a class for expanded clones.

size	D	V	J	DNA	CDR3
many	NA	TRBV7-2	TRBJ1-5	TGTGCCAGCAGCAAAGGAACCCCCCCGGGGAATCAGCCCCAGCATTTT	CASSKGTPPGNQPQHF
many	NA	TRBV28	TRBJ2-5	TGTGCCAGCAACCGCGGTCTGGGGCCGCAAGAGACCCAGTACTTC	CASNRGLGPQETQYF
many	NA	TRBV9	TRBJ1-5	TGTGCCAGCAGCCCCCTAGGGGGAGAGGGGCAGCCCCAGCATTTT	CASSPLGGEGQPQHF
many	NA	TRBV30	TRBJ2-5	TGTGCCTGGAGTGTATTCGGCGGAGGAGAGACCCAGTACTTC	CAWSVFGGGETQYF
many	NA	TRBV10-3	TRBJ2-5	TGTGCCATCACTGGGGCGGTCCTCTCCTTC	CAITGAVLSF
many	TRBD2	TRBV6-5	TRBJ2-7	TGTGCCAGCAGTTACAGCGGGGGAACCTACGAGCAGTACTTC	CASSYSGGTYEQYF
many	NA	TRBV18	TRBJ2-7	TGTGCCAGCTCACCACCGGCGCGGGTAGCCTACGAGCAGTACTTC	CASSPPARVAYEQYF
NA	NA	TRBV2	TRBJ2-1	TGTGCCAGCACCCTTGGCAGATACAATGAGCAGTTCTTC	CASTLGRYNEQFF
many	TRBD2	TRBV6-2/TRBV6-3	TRBJ2-3	TGTGCCAGCAGGACGGCAAGACTAGCGGGGGGCACAGATACGCAGTATTTT	CASRTARLAGGTDTQYF
many	NA	TRBV5-1	TRBJ2-1	TGCGCCAGCAGCTCCGGGACCAGCTACAATGAGCAGTTCTTC	CASSSGTSYNEQFF
many	NA	TRBV13	TRBJ1-5	TGTGCCAGCAGCACGGACCGTAATCAGCCCCAGCATTTT	CASSTDRNQPQHF
many	NA	TRBV3-1	TRBJ2-7	TGTGCCAGCAGCCCCGACTGGGGGTCCTACGAGCAGTACTTC	CASSPDWGSYEQYF
NA	NA	TRBV5-1	TRBJ1-1	TGCGCCAGCAGCTTGGCCGGGGATGAAGCTTTCTTT	CASSLAGDEAFF
NA	NA	TRBV5-1	TRBJ2-1	TGCGCCAGCAGCTTGCCAGGTTCCTACAATGAGCAGTTCTTC	CASSLPGSYNEQFF
many	TRBD1	TRBV20-1	TRBJ1-5	TGCAGTGCAAAAGAGATGGGCCAGGGGGGGCCCCAGCATTTT	CSAKEMGQGGPQHF
many	NA	TRBV6-6	TRBJ1-6	TGTGCCAGCATCGACGAGGGCAGGTTTAATTCACCCCTCCACTTT	CASIDEGRFNSPLHF
NA	NA	TRBV30	TRBJ1-2	TGTGCCTGGGGCCGCGACAGGCCCTATGGCTACACCTTC	CAWGRDRPYGYTF
many	TRBD1	TRBV28	TRBJ1-6	TGTGCCAGCAGTTGGTCAGGGGGTAATTCACCCCTCCACTTT	CASSWSGGNSPLHF
many	NA	TRBV20-1	TRBJ2-5	TGCAGTGCCACCGCCCATGACAGAGGTCAAGAGACCCAGTACTTC	CSATAHDRGQETQYF
many	NA	TRBV3-1	TRBJ1-2	TGTGCCAGCAGCCAAGAATTCAGGAACTATGGCTACACCTTC	CASSQEFRNYGYTF
NA	NA	TRBV18	TRBJ1-5	TGTGCCAGCTCATCCGGGGTCGGTCAGCCCCAGCATTTT	CASSSGVGQPQHF
many	NA	TRBV7-8	TRBJ1-5	TGTGCCAGCAGCCCGGTGGCAGGCAGGCAGCCCCAGCATTTT	CASSPVAGRQPQHF
many	NA	TRBV12-3/TRBV12-4	TRBJ1-2	TGTGCCAGCAGTTTGTGGGGGGCTTATGGCTACACCTTC	CASSLWGAYGYTF
many	NA	TRBV6-2/TRBV6-3	TRBJ2-7	TGTGCCATAATTGTCTCCGGCTACGAGCAGTACTTC	CAIIVSGYEQYF
few	NA	TRBV20-1	TRBJ2-7	TGCAGTGCTCCCCCCGAAAGCGCTCGGGACGAGCAGTACTTC	CSAPPESARDEQYF
many	NA	TRBV7-2	TRBJ2-5	TGTGCCAGCAGCTTAACAGAGACCCAGTACTTC	CASSLTETQYF
NA	NA	TRBV29-1	TRBJ1-1	TGCAGCGGCAGGGTCAACACTGAAGCTTTCTTT	CSGRVNTEAFF
many	NA	TRBV6-6	TRBJ2-7	TGTGCCAGCAGTTACACCGGCCTCGGAGGGCCCGAGCAGTACTTC	CASSYTGLGGPEQYF
few	NA	TRBV19	TRBJ2-4	TGTGCCAGTAGTACCCCAGGGGTCCCCGGGCCCAAAAACATTCAGTACTTC	CASSTPGVPGPKNIQYF
NA	NA	TRBV12-3/TRBV12-4	TRBJ2-3	TGTGCCAGCAGGGGACACACAGATACGCAGTATTTT	CASRGHTDTQYF
many	TRBD2	TRBV11-3	TRBJ2-3	TGTGCCAGCAGCTTAGGGCGGGGGGACACAGATACGCAGTATTTT	CASSLGRGDTDTQYF
once	NA	TRBV9	TRBJ1-4	NA	CASSPVTGVLKNCFF
many	TRBD2	TRBV12-3/TRBV12-4	TRBJ2-2	TGTGCCAGCAGTTCATTCATGGGACTAGCGGGGTCGAACACCGGGGAGCTGTTTTTT	CASSSFMGLAGSNTGELFF
many	TRBD1	TRBV5-1	TRBJ2-7	TGCGCCAGCAGCTTGGTGGGACAGGGGGCTGAGGAGCAGTACTTC	CASSLVGQGAEEQYF
many	NA	TRBV5-1	TRBJ2-5	TGCGCCAGCAGCTACCAAGAGACCCAGTACTTC	CASSYQETQYF
many	NA	TRBV4-3	TRBJ2-1	TGCGCCAGCAGCCAACGGGAGTTGGGCGACAATGAGCAGTTCTTC	CASSQRELGDNEQFF
few	NA	TRBV27	TRBJ2-7	TGTGCCAGCAGCCTAGGAGTCAGCTCCTACGAGCAGTACTTC	CASSLGVSSYEQYF
many	NA	TRBV5-5	TRBJ1-1	TGTGCCAGCAGCTTGCTCAGGATGAACACTGAAGCTTTCTTT	CASSLLRMNTEAFF
many	NA	TRBV6-2/TRBV6-3	TRBJ1-1	TGTGCCAGCAGTTACTCGTTTTTAGGGGCCGAAGCTTTCTTT	CASSYSFLGAEAFF
many	NA	TRBV28	TRBJ2-4	TGTGCCAGCAGTTTTCCAGGACTAGCCAAAAACATTCAGTACTTC	CASSFPGLAKNIQYF
NA	TRBD2	TRBV5-1	TRBJ2-1	TGCGCCAGCAGCTTGCCTAGCGGGACCTACAATGAGCAGTTCTTC	CASSLPSGTYNEQFF
few	NA	TRBV2	TRBJ2-7	TGTGCCAGCAGTCAACAGACTAGTCGCGAGCAGTACTTC	CASSQQTSREQYF
many	NA	TRBV10-3	TRBJ2-3	TGTGCCATCAGTGAGGGTAGGGACCGCACAGATACGCAGTATTTT	CAISEGRDRTDTQYF
many	NA	TRBV18	TRBJ2-4	TGTGCCAGCTCACCACCGGGGGTAAACATTCAGTACTTC	CASSPPGVNIQYF
many	TRBD1	TRBV28	TRBJ1-4	TGTGCCAGCAGTTTACCAACAGGGGTCCAGGGAAAACTGTTTTTT	CASSLPTGVQGKLFF
many	NA	TRBV25-1	TRBJ2-2	TGTGCCAGCAGTGGGGCAGGGAGCATCCCATACACCGGGGAGCTGTTTTTT	CASSGAGSIPYTGELFF